The 22 T cell receptor beta chains reported below all come from one sample, sequenced in a study of T cell responses to AZD1222 COVID-19 vaccine (dated by TCRdb to the early 2020s). Libraries were prepared through the immunoSEQ multiplex PCR assay. Drawn from immuneACCESS, this table holds only the in-frame rearrangements with V and J called that TCRdb kept. Clones are partly lost; checked studies trace under half to an unresolved V gene and leave the rest unexplained. Within this sample are over 150,000 clones, with approximately 93% of them counted one time only. Together, the top ten hold around 1% of the sample. Explained via the paper, the time point label denotes: about 28 days (+/-7) after the second vaccine dose. This sample comprised peripheral blood, obtained 28 days after the second AZD1222 dose. The receptors come from an adult who received the AZD1222 COVID-19 vaccine.

The rearrangement links TRBV11-2 to TRBJ1-3; a weak D match, TRBD1 (6 bases). Trimming took off 5 bases at V and 0 bases at J, with 11 bases between the two ends. The CDR3 sequence is 15 residues long. Looked up from germline, CDR1 is SGHAT and CDR2 is FQNNGV. DNA for the CDR3: TGTGCCAGCAGCACCAGACAGGCCTCTGGAAACACCATATATTTT. Its translation: CASSTRQASGNTIYF.

This clone was counted once. This rearrangement joins TRBV3-1 (or the pseudogene TRBV3-2) to TRBJ2-1; 10 positions agree with TRBD1. The CDR3 totals 15 residues. Germline V CDR1 and CDR2: LGHDT, YNNKEL (reference sequence). V shed 2 bases and J 7 bases; nucleotides not matched to a gene: 5. The CDR3 bases are TGTGCCAGCAGCCAATCCGGACAGGGGGGTAATGAGCAGTTCTTC. It specifies CASSQSGQGGNEQFF.

The gene calls are TRBV18 and TRBJ1-1; D possibly corresponds to TRBD1 (6 bases). Trimming stripped 2 bases from V and 4 bases from J, with 23 bases between. Germline CDR1 reads KGHSH; CDR2 reads LQKENI. The CDR3 runs 18 residues. For the CDR3, the DNA is TGTGCCAGCTCACCAAGGATCGCCACAGGGAACGAAGGCACTGAAGCTTTCTTT. Amino acids: CASSPRIATGNEGTEAFF.

The chain is built from TRBV10-3 and TRBJ1-1; D uncertain. There are 14 residues in the CDR3. Germline lookup yields CDR1 ENHRY and CDR2 SYGVKD. The V and J ends lost 6 bases and 5 bases respectively, with 16 bases between them. The CDR3 bases are TGTGCCATCAGAGACGTTGGTTATGGGACTGAAGCTTTCTTT. This encodes CAIRDVGYGTEAFF.

The chain is built from TRBV14 and TRBJ1-3; D uncertain. The CDR3 runs to 12 residues. The germline V and J ends were trimmed by 2 bases and 1 base, with 0 bases remaining between them. The germline V gene encodes CDR1 SGHDN and CDR2 FVKESK. Here the CDR3 reads CASSQSGNTIYF. The CDR3 DNA sequence: TGTGCCAGCAGCCAATCTGGAAACACCATATATTTT. Using reference TRBV14 and TRBJ1-3 for the parts outside the CDR3, the full variable domain is EAGVTQFPSHSVIEKGQTVTLRCDPISGHDNLYWYRRVMGKEIKFLLHFVKESKQDESGMPNNRFLAERTGGTYSTLKVQPAELEDSGVYFCASSQSGNTIYFGEGSWLTVV.

This clone has just one count. The chain joins TRBV9 to TRBJ1-5; D unclear. Germline V lookup: CDR1 SGDLS, CDR2 YYNGEE. The CDR3 covers 15 residues. Trimming took 0 bases from V and 1 from J, leaving 8 bases between them. The chain's CDR3 is CASSVEGLSNQPQHF. DNA of the CDR3: TGTGCCAGCAGCGTAGAAGGGCTGAGCAATCAGCCCCAGCATTTT.

The chain is built from TRBV4-2 and TRBJ1-1; no clear D. Looked up from germline, CDR1 is LGHNA and CDR2 is YNFKEQ. Trimming removed 6 bases at V and 1 base at J, with 21 bases between. The CDR3 is 17 amino acids. As DNA, the CDR3 is TGTGCCAGCAGTCACCTTGGGTCGGAAGATGCGAACACTGAAGCTTTCTTT. Amino acid sequence: CASSHLGSEDANTEAFF.

This rearrangement joins TRBV7-3 to TRBJ2-3; 10 nucleotides match TRBD2. The CDR3 covers 15 residues. V shed 5 bases and J 6 bases; nucleotides not matched to a gene: 8. CDR1 is SGHTA, CDR2 FQGTGA, per germline. CDR3 sequence: CASSESGGAGDTQYF. CDR3 DNA: TGTGCCAGCAGCGAAAGCGGGGGGGCCGGTGATACGCAGTATTTT.

J is TRBJ2-1 and V is TRBV5-1; TRBD2 matches at 7 bases. The CDR3 runs 15 residues. Germline-derived CDR1 and CDR2 are SGHRS and YFSETQ. V trimming: 0 bases; J trimming: 8 bases; junction bases outside the gene matches: 8. The CDR3 sequence: CASSLAVPGRDEQFF. The DNA for the CDR3 is TGCGCCAGCAGCTTGGCGGTCCCAGGGAGGGATGAGCAGTTCTTC.

CDR3 in DNA: TGTGCCAGCAGTTACTCCTTCGGGGGGAATGAAAAACTGTTTTTT. Protein sequence: CASSYSFGGNEKLFF. The chain couples TRBV6-5 to TRBJ1-4, with a possible D match to TRBD1 (5 bases). Germline loops: CDR1 MNHEY, CDR2 SVGAGI. The length of the CDR3 is 15 residues. V gave up 0 bases and J gave up 5 bases, with 10 bases separating them.

The chain employs TRBV14 and TRBJ1-6; 7 bases align to TRBD1. The CDR3 is 15 amino acids. From germline, CDR1 is SGHDN and CDR2 FVKESK. V lost 4 bases to trimming and J lost 4 bases; unmatched junction nucleotides: 4. In DNA form, the CDR3 reads TGTGCCAGCAGCCGAGGACAGGTGTATAATTCACCCCTCCACTTT. This gives the protein CASSRGQVYNSPLHF.

The rearrangement joins TRBV2 to TRBJ1-5; the match to TRBD1 covers 8 bases. The V segment lost 4 bases and the J segment 7 bases; nucleotides outside the gene matches: 9. The germline V gene has CDR1 SNHLY and CDR2 FYNNEI. The CDR3 has 15 amino acids. The CDR3 bases are TGTGCCAGCAGTGTGGCCGGGACAGGTGGGCAGCCCCAGCATTTT. The encoded protein is CASSVAGTGGQPQHF.

The V and J genes are TRBV15 and TRBJ1-3; no reliable D call. Trimming removed 6 bases at V and 0 bases at J, with 6 bases between. The CDR3 runs to 13 residues. From germline, CDR1 is LNHNV and CDR2 YYDKDF (reference sequence). The CDR3 sequence is CATRSFSGNTIYF. The DNA of the CDR3 is TGTGCCACCAGGTCCTTCTCTGGAAACACCATATATTTT.

CDR3 DNA sequence: TGTGCCAGCAGCGAACAGGGGACGAACACTGAAGCTTTCTTT. It is translated as CASSEQGTNTEAFF. The rearrangement links TRBV7-2 to TRBJ1-1; TRBD1 aligns across 7 bases. Losses at the gene ends were 5 bases for V and 1 base for J; bases not matched to a gene: 4. There are 14 residues in the CDR3. CDR1 and CDR2 from the germline V gene are SGHTA and FQGNSA.

This clone was seen just once. The chain combines TRBV14 with TRBJ2-5, with 11 positions matching TRBD1. The V gene's germline CDR1 is SGHDN and CDR2 FVKESK. Trimming cost V 3 bases and J 5 bases; bases outside gene matches: 8. The CDR3 is made up of 16 amino acids. The DNA for the CDR3 is TGTGCCAGCAGCCACATCGGACAGGGGGCTTCTGAGACCCAGTACTTC. Translated: CASSHIGQGASETQYF. The complete variable domain, with remaining parts taken from reference TRBV14 and TRBJ2-5, reads EAGVTQFPSHSVIEKGQTVTLRCDPISGHDNLYWYRRVMGKEIKFLLHFVKESKQDESGMPNNRFLAERTGGTYSTLKVQPAELEDSGVYFCASSHIGQGASETQYFGPGTRLLVL.

V gene TRBV27 combines with J gene TRBJ2-2; no reliable D call. The V gene lost 0 bases and the J gene lost 4 bases, with 15 bases spanning the gap. CDR3 length equals 17 residues. Germline V gene lookup returns CDR1 MNHEY and CDR2 SMNVEV (reference sequence). The CDR3: CASSLSGSLGGTGELFF. The CDR3, as DNA: TGTGCCAGCAGTTTATCGGGATCGCTGGGCGGCACCGGGGAGCTGTTTTTT.

The rearrangement links TRBV11-2 to TRBJ1-2; TRBD1 is a possible D gene (5 bases). Trimming shortened V by 1 base and J by 3 bases, and 12 bases separated the two germline ends. The CDR3 contains 15 residues. The germline V gene has CDR1 SGHAT and CDR2 FQNNGV. CDR3 amino acids: CASSLGQGGHYGYTF. The DNA of the CDR3 is TGTGCCAGCAGCTTAGGGCAGGGTGGCCACTATGGCTACACCTTC.

This rearrangement joins TRBV5-4 to TRBJ2-6; D might be TRBD1 (5 bases). The CDR3 contains 16 residues. Per the germline V gene, CDR1 is SGHNT and CDR2 is YYREEE (reference sequence). Deletions cut 0 bases from V and 2 bases from J, with 9 bases between. The CDR3 loop is CASSLGGLTGANVLTF. In DNA form, the CDR3 reads TGTGCCAGCAGCTTGGGGGGCTTGACTGGGGCCAACGTCCTGACTTTC.

V and J are TRBV6-5 and TRBJ2-3, with TRBD1 identical over 8 bases. CDR1 is MNHEY, CDR2 SVGAGI, per germline. This CDR3 is built from 15 residues. Losses at the gene ends were 0 bases for V and 4 bases for J; bases not matched to a gene: 3. The CDR3 DNA reads TGTGCCAGCAGTTACTCGACAGGGGCAGCAGATACGCAGTATTTT. Protein product: CASSYSTGAADTQYF.

This clone was seen more than once but under ten times. The chain has TRBV7-9 and TRBJ2-7; D gene unclear. Trimming removed 10 bases from V and 0 bases from J, with 16 bases in between. The CDR3 length is 14 residues. CDR1 SEHNR and CDR2 FQNEAQ come from the germline V gene (reference sequence). CDR3 loop: CATDRTLSSYEQYF. The CDR3 region has the DNA TGTGCCACCGATCGGACGCTGAGCTCCTACGAGCAGTACTTC.

This rearrangement joins TRBV3-1 (or the pseudogene TRBV3-2) to TRBJ1-3; TRBD1 is a possible D gene (6 bases). The CDR3 has 14 residues. Trimming cost V 8 bases and J 4 bases, with 15 bases left between them. Germline CDR1 LGHDT, CDR2 YNNKEL (reference sequence). As DNA, the CDR3 is TGTGCCAGCTGGTTTTGGGGGGCCGGAAACACCATATATTTT. Its protein product is CASWFWGAGNTIYF.

The chain links TRBV27 to TRBJ2-1, with D hard to call. The germline gives CDR1 MNHEY, CDR2 SMNVEV (reference sequence). V lost 3 bases to trimming and J lost 2 bases, with 5 bases between them. This CDR3 region has 13 residues. CDR3 in DNA: TGTGCCAGCAGTTTTGGCCCCTACAATGAGCAGTTCTTC. Translating it yields CASSFGPYNEQFF.